This T cell receptor (beta chain) was recorded in a study of blood T cell repertoires in COVID-19. Germline-derived CDR1 and CDR2 are MNHEY and SVGEGT. CDR3 length equals 15 residues. V shed 5 bases and J 4 bases; nucleotides not matched to a gene: 4. The protocol was immunoSEQ multiplex PCR, while the TCRdb copy is restricted to in-frame clones and leaves out a portion. Of roughly 150,000 clones in the sample, about 88% were seen once. Material: peripheral blood. The chain couples TRBV6-2 or TRBV6-3 to TRBJ2-2, with 10 bases fitting TRBD1. This sequence was found in an elderly woman with COVID-19, enrolled during active disease. The CDR3 sequence is CASSRQGAGTGELFF. In nucleotides, the CDR3 is TGTGCCAGCAGTCGACAGGGGGCGGGCACCGGGGAGCTGTTTTTT.